The 17 T cell receptor beta chains presented below share a single source sample, sequenced in a study of identical twins. TCRdb independently ran MiXCR on the 5' RACE reads; one entry per CDR3 protein. Of about 530,000 distinct CDR3 sequences listed, around 20% are singletons. These same data were also listed under a study on yellow fever vaccine responses in identical twins.

Sequencing was done on a sample of CD4+ T cells sorted from blood. These receptors all come from a woman aged 18-35 years in good health.

This clonotype appeared many times. The chain uses TRBV27 and TRBJ1-1, with 9 nucleotides matching TRBD1. The CDR3 runs to 14 residues. Germline V gene lookup returns CDR1 MNHEY and CDR2 SMNVEV (reference sequence). V lost 6 bases, J lost 0 bases, and 2 bases stayed unmatched. The CDR3 reads CASRDRGVNTEAFF. The CDR3 DNA is TGTGCCAGCAGAGACAGGGGGGTGAACACTGAAGCTTTCTTT.

The CDR3 DNA is TGTGCCAGCAGCGTAGCTGGGACAGGTACCCCTAACTATGGCTACACCTTC. Its protein product is CASSVAGTGTPNYGYTF. The V and J genes are TRBV9 and TRBJ1-2, with TRBD1 matching 8 bases. Germline V gene lookup returns CDR1 SGDLS and CDR2 YYNGEE. The CDR3 has 17 amino acids. The V segment lost 0 bases and the J segment 0 bases; nucleotides outside the gene matches: 7.

The rearrangement uses TRBV29-1 and TRBJ2-3, with D perhaps TRBD2 (6 bases). V gave up 7 bases and J gave up 2 bases, with 13 bases separating them. CDR3 length: 13 residues. Germline loops: CDR1 SQVTM, CDR2 ANQGSEA. CDR3: CSANRDSTDTQYF. CDR3 nucleotides: TGCAGCGCCAATCGGGACTCCACAGATACGCAGTATTTT.

This clonotype was seen only a few times. CDR3 nucleotides: TGTGCCAGCAGCTTAGGGCCAGGTCTATACGAGCAGTACTTC. Translating it yields CASSLGPGLYEQYF. This chain links TRBV7-8 with TRBJ2-7; D is undetermined. V was shortened by 1 base and J by 4 bases, with 11 bases between the two germline ends. The germline gives CDR1 SGHVS, CDR2 FQNEAQ. There are 14 residues in the CDR3. The entire variable domain, with the rest obtained from reference TRBV7-8 and TRBJ2-7, is as follows: GAGVSQSPRYKVAKRGQDVALRCDPISGHVSLFWYQQALGQGPEFLTYFQNEAQLDKSGLPSDRFFAERPEGSVSTLKIQRTQQEDSAVYLCASSLGPGLYEQYFGPGTRLTVT.

This clonotype occurred a few times. The chain recombines TRBV9 with TRBJ2-5; D possibly matches TRBD1 or TRBD2 (5 bases each). The CDR3 is made up of 15 amino acids. The ends were cut back, 0 bases at V and 2 bases at J, with 11 bases in the middle. The V gene's germline CDR1 is SGDLS and CDR2 YYNGEE. CDR3 in amino acids: CASSVGGFQQETQYF. CDR3 sequence (DNA): TGTGCCAGCAGCGTAGGGGGGTTCCAGCAAGAGACCCAGTACTTC.

The rearrangement joins TRBV20-1 to TRBJ2-5, with unresolved D. This CDR3 region has 10 residues. Trimming shortened V by 5 bases and J by 5 bases, and 6 bases separated the two germline ends. Germline V gives CDR1 DFQATT, CDR2 SNEGSKA (reference sequence). The CDR3 region is CSAVLETQYF. For the CDR3, the DNA is TGCAGTGCTGTTTTGGAGACCCAGTACTTC.

The J gene is TRBJ2-1, the V gene TRBV20-1; no definite D call. Germline assignment: CDR1 DFQATT and CDR2 SNEGSKA (reference sequence). V shed 3 bases and J shed 8 bases, with 11 bases lying between them. The CDR3 is 12 amino acids. CDR3 amino acids: CSASISGDEQFF. The CDR3 DNA reads TGCAGTGCTAGTATCAGTGGTGATGAGCAGTTCTTC.

This clonotype turned up a few times. The chain combines TRBV24-1 with TRBJ2-1; possible D gene TRBD1, 5 bases. This CDR3 contains 12 residues. Trimming removed 5 bases at V and 10 bases at J, with 11 bases between. Germline V gives CDR1 KGHDR, CDR2 SFDVKD. CDR3 protein: CATSVGAREQFF. The DNA for the CDR3 is TGTGCCACCAGTGTTGGGGCGAGGGAGCAGTTCTTC.

Concerning this clonotype: A junction boundary mismatches the germline segment, possibly from a read error. The chain combines TRBV24-1 with TRBJ2-5, with 7 bases that match TRBD1. The CDR3 sequence is 12 residues long. Germline V lookup: CDR1 KGHDR, CDR2 SFDVKD. The CDR3 spells CATSPQGETHYF. In nucleotides, the CDR3 is TGTGCCACCAGTCCGCAGGGGGAGACCCACTACTTC.

The table lists this clonotype with many counts. The chain joins TRBV12-3 or TRBV12-4 to TRBJ2-5; the match to TRBD1 covers 8 bases. The CDR3 is 14 amino acids. With 7 bases clipped from V and 2 bases from J, the junction kept 6 bases outside the gene matches. In DNA, the CDR3 is TGTGCCAGCACAACGACAGGGGAGCAAGAGACCCAGTACTTC. Protein sequence: CASTTTGEQETQYF.

The V gene is TRBV7-9, the J gene TRBJ2-3; 9 bases match TRBD1. Losses at the gene ends were 6 bases for V and 3 bases for J; bases not matched to a gene: 4. The CDR3 contains 14 residues. Germline values: CDR1 SEHNR, CDR2 FQNEAQ (reference sequence). CDR3 protein: CASRLTGGTDTQYF. CDR3 sequence (DNA): TGTGCCAGCAGATTGACAGGGGGGACAGATACGCAGTATTTT.

This clonotype was observed a few times. The rearrangement joins TRBV5-1 to TRBJ2-1; tentatively, D is TRBD1 or TRBD2 (5 bases each). Trimming stripped 4 bases from V and 3 bases from J, with 11 bases between. The CDR3 is 14 residues long. CDR1 and CDR2 from the germline V gene are SGHRS and YFSETQ. The CDR3 sequence is CASSMAGSYNEQFF. DNA of the CDR3: TGCGCCAGCAGCATGGCAGGGAGCTACAATGAGCAGTTCTTC.

The CDR3 here is CASRGGQGAPNTEAFF. In nucleotides, the CDR3 is TGTGCCAGCAGGGGCGGACAGGGGGCGCCGAACACTGAAGCTTTCTTT. The chain employs TRBV2 and TRBJ1-1; 11 bases match TRBD1. Germline CDR1 SNHLY, CDR2 FYNNEI. The CDR3 loop spans 16 amino acids. J lost 1 base, V lost 6 bases, and 7 bases had no gene match.

The J gene is TRBJ2-7, the V gene TRBV2, with a weak D call TRBD1 (5 bases). Germline V gene sequence: CDR1 SNHLY, CDR2 FYNNEI. This CDR3 comprises 11 residues. The germline V and J ends were trimmed by 7 bases and 4 bases, with 8 bases remaining between them. DNA of the CDR3: TGTGCCAGCACTAGGGGATACGAGCAGTACTTC. As protein: CASTRGYEQYF.

This chain uses TRBV5-5 with TRBJ1-1; D may be TRBD1 (5 bases). Deletions cut 2 bases from V and 5 bases from J, with 13 bases between. The CDR3 is 14 amino acids. The germline V gene has CDR1 SGHKS and CDR2 YYEKEE (reference sequence). The CDR3 here is CASSFAGRATEAFF. CDR3 in DNA: TGTGCCAGCAGCTTCGCGGGCAGGGCGACTGAAGCTTTCTTT.

The CDR3 reads CSVPGTSYEQYV. The CDR3 bases are TGCAGCGTCCCCGGAACCTCCTACGAGCAGTACGTC. V and J are TRBV29-1 and TRBJ2-7; the D is unclear. The CDR3 has 12 residues. The V gene lost 6 bases and the J gene lost 0 bases, with 9 bases spanning the gap. Germline V CDR1 and CDR2: SQVTM, ANQGSEA.

The rearrangement uses TRBV9 and TRBJ2-1, with D tentatively TRBD2 (6 bases). Trimming stripped 3 bases from V and 4 bases from J, with 11 bases between. This CDR3 comprises 14 residues. Germline lookup yields CDR1 SGDLS and CDR2 YYNGEE. CDR3 sequence reads: CASSGGLGYNEQFF. CDR3 DNA: TGTGCCAGCAGCGGGGGACTGGGGTACAATGAGCAGTTCTTC.